This TCR beta chain is drawn from a study of shared clonotypes between healthy human individuals. Method: immunoSEQ multiplex PCR; TCRdb's copy keeps in-frame clones and lacks some. The sample includes about a million clones, about 75% of them seen just once. This CDR3 spans 13 amino acids. Looked up from germline, CDR1 is MNHNY and CDR2 is SVGAGI (reference sequence). The germline V and J ends were trimmed by 6 bases and 6 bases, with 13 bases remaining between them. Sample: memory CD4+ T cells sorted from blood. Stated subset: CD45RA-negative fraction. The clonotype comes from a man aged 18-30 years in good health. The V gene is TRBV6-6, the J gene TRBJ2-3, with D perhaps matching TRBD2 (6 bases). The CDR3 DNA reads as TGTGCCAGCAGGGAGGGGCCTAAGGATACGCAGTATTTT. This encodes CASREGPKDTQYF.